This TCR beta chain appears in the sequencing data of a study of CD8 T cells in Susac syndrome. Random hexamers served to reverse transcribe roughly 0.5 to 1 ug RNA. Amplification of TCR beta CDR3 used immunoSEQ multiplex PCR across 54 Vbeta and 13 Jbeta. TCRdb independently ran MiXCR on the immunoSEQ multiplex PCR reads; one entry per CDR3 protein. The data hold roughly 190,000 distinct CDR3 sequences, with approximately 94% observed a single time. Germline CDR1 is MDHEN and CDR2 is SYDVKM. This CDR3 has 15 amino acids. V lost 6 bases and J 1 base, leaving 15 bases between the germline ends. The V gene is TRBV28, the J gene TRBJ2-5; no definite D call. The sample taken for sequencing was CD4+ T cells from PBMCs. The TCR was taken from a human donor in good health. CDR3 sequence reads: CASSPNSLFQETQYF. CDR3 nucleotide sequence: TGTGCCAGCAGCCCGAATTCTCTTTTCCAAGAGACCCAGTACTTC.